This TCR beta chain was recorded in a study of T-cell reconstitution after alpha-beta-depleted transplantation in children. The CDR3 runs 15 residues. V lost 4 bases and J lost 4; bases outside the gene matches: 10. The germline gives CDR1 SGHRS, CDR2 YFSETQ. The sample holds many counts of this clonotype. For TCRbeta, the library was prepared with unique molecular identifiers. TCRdb re-called the PCR reads with MiXCR, one entry per CDR3 protein. The sample contains more than 200,000 distinct CDR3 sequences, over 9.5% of which appear only once. The receptor's source is a human donor who donated a stem cell graft to a child with SCID. The specimen was PBMCs from the stem cell graft donor, collected from the stem cell graft. The chain has TRBV5-1 and TRBJ1-1; 7 bases are shared with TRBD1. In DNA form, the CDR3 reads TGCGCCAGCAGCAATTGGGCAGGGGGTGGCACTGAAGCTTTCTTT. Its translation: CASSNWAGGGTEAFF. The full variable domain, in which reference TRBV5-1 and TRBJ1-1 provide the parts outside the CDR3, is KAGVTQTPRYLIKTRGQQVTLSCSPISGHRSVSWYQQTPGQGLQFLFEYFSETQRNKGNFPGRFSGRQFSNSRSEMNVSTLELGDSALYLCASSNWAGGGTEAFFGQGTRLTVV.